This record looks at one TCR beta chain sequence and its context. The antigen is undetermined. Together with a sample-barcoded 5' primer, a J-beta primer mix was included in a second PCR lasting about 7 to 11 cycles. Via MiXCR, TCRdb re-called the 5' RACE reads, giving one row per CDR3 protein. The table lists approximately 2,000,000 distinct CDR3 sequences, 39% of them singletons, with about 23% in the top ten. This sample stems from a study of blood T cells in healthy people across ages. At the level of the study: Using template switching, researchers captured about one barcoded beta molecule for each two T cells. Notes on the study in general: It was not possible, with unsorted PBMCs, to conclusively compare naive and antigen-experienced cells. Higher diversity, along with more naive CD4+ cells, distinguished long-lived donors from aged donors.

Trimming took 6 bases from V and 1 from J, leaving 12 bases between them. Germline V lookup: CDR1 SQVTM, CDR2 ANQGSEA. The CDR3 contains 13 residues. The chain joins TRBV29-1 to TRBJ1-1, with D unresolved. The specimen was blood. The receptor's source is a human donor in good health. The CDR3 loop is CSVEPGGNTEAFF. The CDR3 bases are TGCAGCGTAGAACCGGGAGGGAACACTGAAGCTTTCTTT.